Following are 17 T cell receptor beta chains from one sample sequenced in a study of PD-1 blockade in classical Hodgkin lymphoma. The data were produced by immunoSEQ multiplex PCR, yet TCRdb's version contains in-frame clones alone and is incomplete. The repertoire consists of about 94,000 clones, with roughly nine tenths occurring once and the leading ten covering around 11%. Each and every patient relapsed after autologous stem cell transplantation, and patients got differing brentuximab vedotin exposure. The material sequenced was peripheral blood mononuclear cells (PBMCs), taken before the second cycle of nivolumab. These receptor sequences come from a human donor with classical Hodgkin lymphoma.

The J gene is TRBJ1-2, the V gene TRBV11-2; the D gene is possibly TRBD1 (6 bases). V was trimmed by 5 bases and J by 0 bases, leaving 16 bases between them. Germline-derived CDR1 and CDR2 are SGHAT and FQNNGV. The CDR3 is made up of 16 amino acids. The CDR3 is CASSPTGAGPNYGYTF. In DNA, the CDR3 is TGTGCCAGCAGCCCGACGGGGGCAGGGCCTAACTATGGCTACACCTTC.

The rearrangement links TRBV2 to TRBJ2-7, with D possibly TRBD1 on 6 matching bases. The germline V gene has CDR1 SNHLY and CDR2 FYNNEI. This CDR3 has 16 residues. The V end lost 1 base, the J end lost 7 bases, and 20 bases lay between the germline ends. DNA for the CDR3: TGTGCCAGCAGTGAAGATGGGACATCCCTACACTTGGAGCAGTACTTC. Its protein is CASSEDGTSLHLEQYF.

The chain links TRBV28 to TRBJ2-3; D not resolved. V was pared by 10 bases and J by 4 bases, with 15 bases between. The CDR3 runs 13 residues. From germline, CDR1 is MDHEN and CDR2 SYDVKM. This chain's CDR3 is CAIPGPEPDTQYF. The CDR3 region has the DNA TGTGCCATCCCGGGCCCAGAGCCAGATACGCAGTATTTT.

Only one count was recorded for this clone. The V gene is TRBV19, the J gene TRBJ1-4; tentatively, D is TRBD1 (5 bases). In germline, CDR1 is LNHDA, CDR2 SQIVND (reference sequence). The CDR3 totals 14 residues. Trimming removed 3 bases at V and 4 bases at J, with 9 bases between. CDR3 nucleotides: TGTGCCAGTAGTATTGTGGGGGATAATGAAAAACTGTTTTTT. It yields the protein CASSIVGDNEKLFF.

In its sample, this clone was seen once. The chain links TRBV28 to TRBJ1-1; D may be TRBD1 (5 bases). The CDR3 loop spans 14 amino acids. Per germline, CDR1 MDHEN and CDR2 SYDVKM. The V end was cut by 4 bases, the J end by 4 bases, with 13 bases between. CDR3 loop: CASSSRRDPTEAFF. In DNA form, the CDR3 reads TGTGCCAGCAGTTCCCGACGGGACCCCACTGAAGCTTTCTTT.

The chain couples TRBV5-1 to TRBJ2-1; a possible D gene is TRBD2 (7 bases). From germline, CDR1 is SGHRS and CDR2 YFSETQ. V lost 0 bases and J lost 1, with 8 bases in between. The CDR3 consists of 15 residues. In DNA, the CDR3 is TGCGCCAGCAGCTTGGAGGGGGGGTCCTACAATGAGCAGTTCTTC. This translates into CASSLEGGSYNEQFF. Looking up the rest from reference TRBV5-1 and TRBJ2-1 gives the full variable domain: KAGVTQTPRYLIKTRGQQVTLSCSPISGHRSVSWYQQTPGQGLQFLFEYFSETQRNKGNFPGRFSGRQFSNSRSEMNVSTLELGDSALYLCASSLEGGSYNEQFFGPGTRLTVL.

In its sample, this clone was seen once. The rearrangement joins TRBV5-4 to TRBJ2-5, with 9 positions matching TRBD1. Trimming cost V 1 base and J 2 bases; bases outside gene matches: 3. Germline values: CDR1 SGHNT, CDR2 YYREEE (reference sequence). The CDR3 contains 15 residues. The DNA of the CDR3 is TGTGCCAGCAGCTTGTGGGGACAGGGTCAAGAGACCCAGTACTTC. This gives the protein CASSLWGQGQETQYF.

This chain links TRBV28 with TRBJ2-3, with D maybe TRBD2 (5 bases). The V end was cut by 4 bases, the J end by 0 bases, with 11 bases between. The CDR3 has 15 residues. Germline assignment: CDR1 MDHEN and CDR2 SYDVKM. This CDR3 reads CASSWSGPSTDTQYF. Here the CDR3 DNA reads TGTGCCAGCAGTTGGAGCGGTCCGAGCACAGATACGCAGTATTTT.

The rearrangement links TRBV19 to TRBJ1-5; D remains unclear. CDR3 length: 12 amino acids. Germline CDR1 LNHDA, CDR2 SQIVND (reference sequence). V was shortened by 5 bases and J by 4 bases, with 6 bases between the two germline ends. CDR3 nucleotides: TGTGCCAGTAGTTGGTGGAATCAGCCCCAGCATTTT. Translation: CASSWWNQPQHF.

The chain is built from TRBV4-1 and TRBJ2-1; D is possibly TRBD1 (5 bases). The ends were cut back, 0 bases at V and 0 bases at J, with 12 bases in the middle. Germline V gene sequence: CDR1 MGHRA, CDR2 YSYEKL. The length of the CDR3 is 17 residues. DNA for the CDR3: TGCGCCAGCAGCCAAGATGGCAGGGCGAGCTCCTACAATGAGCAGTTCTTC. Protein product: CASSQDGRASSYNEQFF.

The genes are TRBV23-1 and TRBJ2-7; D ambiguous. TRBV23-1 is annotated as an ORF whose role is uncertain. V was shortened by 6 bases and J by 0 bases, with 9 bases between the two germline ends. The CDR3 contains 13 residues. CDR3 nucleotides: TGCGCCAGCAGCAAAAGGGCCTCCTACGAGCAGTACTTC. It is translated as CASSKRASYEQYF.

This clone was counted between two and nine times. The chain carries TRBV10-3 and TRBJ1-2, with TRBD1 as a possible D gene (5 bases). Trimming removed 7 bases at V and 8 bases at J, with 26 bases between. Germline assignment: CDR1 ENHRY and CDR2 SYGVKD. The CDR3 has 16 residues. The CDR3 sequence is CAIKGTGGPGEGGYTF. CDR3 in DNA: TGTGCCATCAAAGGGACGGGAGGCCCTGGAGAGGGAGGCTACACCTTC.

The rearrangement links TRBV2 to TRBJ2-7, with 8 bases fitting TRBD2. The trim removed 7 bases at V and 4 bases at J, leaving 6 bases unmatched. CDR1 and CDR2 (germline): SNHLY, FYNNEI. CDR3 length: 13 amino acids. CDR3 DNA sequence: TGTGCCAGCACCGCGGGAGGAGGTTACGAGCAGTACTTC. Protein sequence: CASTAGGGYEQYF.

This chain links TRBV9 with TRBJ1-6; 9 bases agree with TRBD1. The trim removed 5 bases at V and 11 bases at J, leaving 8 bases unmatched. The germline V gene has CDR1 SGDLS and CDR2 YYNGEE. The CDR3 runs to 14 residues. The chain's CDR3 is CASSPDRGGTPLHF. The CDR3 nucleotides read TGTGCCAGCAGTCCCGACAGGGGGGGGACACCCCTCCACTTT.

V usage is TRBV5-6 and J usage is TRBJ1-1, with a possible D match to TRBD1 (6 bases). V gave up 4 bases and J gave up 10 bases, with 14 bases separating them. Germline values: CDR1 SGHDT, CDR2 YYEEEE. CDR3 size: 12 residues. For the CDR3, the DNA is TGTGCCAGCAGCAAGGACAGCGCGGGAGCTTTCTTT. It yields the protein CASSKDSAGAFF.

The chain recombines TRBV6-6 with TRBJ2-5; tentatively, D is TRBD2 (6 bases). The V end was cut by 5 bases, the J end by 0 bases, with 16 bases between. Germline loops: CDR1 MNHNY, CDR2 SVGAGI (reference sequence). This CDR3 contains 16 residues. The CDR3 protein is CASSLGGAVDQETQYF. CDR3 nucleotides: TGTGCCAGCAGTCTCGGGGGTGCTGTGGACCAAGAGACCCAGTACTTC.

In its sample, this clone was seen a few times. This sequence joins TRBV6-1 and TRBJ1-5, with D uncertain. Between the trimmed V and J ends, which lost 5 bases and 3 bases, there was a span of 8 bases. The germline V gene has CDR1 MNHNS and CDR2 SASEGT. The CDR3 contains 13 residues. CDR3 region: CASSKGINQPQHF. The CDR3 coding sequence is TGTGCCAGCAGTAAAGGGATCAATCAGCCCCAGCATTTT.